The 2 T cell receptor beta chains in this list originate from one sample, sequenced in a study of PD-1 blockade in classical Hodgkin lymphoma. Assay used: immunoSEQ multiplex PCR; TCRdb lists only in-frame clones, some missing. This table has about 85,000 clones, roughly 91% appearing once. Relapse after autologous stem cell transplantation occurred in every patient, and brentuximab vedotin exposure varied. This sample comprised peripheral blood mononuclear cells (PBMCs), obtained before the second cycle of nivolumab. All receptors derive from a human donor with classical Hodgkin lymphoma.

This sequence joins TRBV28 and TRBJ2-5; D possibly corresponds to TRBD1 (6 bases). The CDR3 is 15 residues long. V gave up 6 bases and J gave up 5 bases, with 19 bases separating them. Germline V CDR1 and CDR2: MDHEN, SYDVKM. CDR3 in DNA: TGTGCCAGCAGCCAAAATACCAGGGGTTGGGAGACCCAGTACTTC. The encoded protein is CASSQNTRGWETQYF.

The genes are TRBV19 and TRBJ2-1; TRBD1 matches 7 bases. Looked up from germline, CDR1 is LNHDA and CDR2 is SQIVND (reference sequence). There are 15 residues in the CDR3. Trimming took 6 bases from V and 0 from J; bases not matched to a gene: 5. The CDR3 DNA reads TGTGCCAGTAGAGCGACAGGGTTCTCCTACAATGAGCAGTTCTTC. Protein sequence: CASRATGFSYNEQFF.